The 15 T cell receptor beta chains listed next were all sequenced from one sample in a study of CXCR3-negative and CXCR3-positive naive CD8 T cells. Carrying UMI labels, the TRB cDNA libraries were prepared through 5' RACE. One entry per CDR3 protein, without DNA, is what TCRdb gives after re-calling the 5' RACE reads. The table gives approximately 140,000 distinct CDR3 sequences; the top ten clones make up approximately 0.27% of it. The antigens these receptors bind are not known. Findings and caveats of the study: Naive CXCR3-positive cells had TRB CDR3s more hydrophobic than those of CXCR3-negative naive cells.

Material: naive CXCR3+ CD8+ T cells from blood. Sample subset: CD45RO-CCR7+CD27+CD95- naive CD8+ T cells expressing CXCR3 (TNR3+). The receptors shown here come from a human donor in good health. Some clones in this sample may be carry-over from other donors' samples.

The chain employs TRBV7-2 and TRBJ2-7. The V gene's germline CDR1 is SGHTA and CDR2 FQGNSA. CDR3 length: 14 residues. The CDR3 protein is CASSLVASSYEQYF. Full variable domain (missing parts from reference TRBV7-2 and TRBJ2-7): GAGVSQSPSNKVTEKGKDVELRCDPISGHTALYWYRQSLGQGLEFLIYFQGNSAPDKSGLPSDRFSAERTGGSVSTLTIQRTQQEDSAVYLCASSLVASSYEQYFGPGTRLTVT.

V usage is TRBV24-1 and J usage is TRBJ2-3. CDR3 length equals 14 residues. The germline gives CDR1 KGHDR, CDR2 SFDVKD. CDR3 sequence: CATSETDSTDTQYF.

V and J are TRBV20-1 and TRBJ1-4; as DNA is missing, the TRBD1 call by TCRdb cannot be tested. Germline assignment: CDR1 DFQATT and CDR2 SNEGSKA (reference sequence). The CDR3 covers 14 residues. The CDR3 region is CSARDNREDEKLFF.

The J gene is TRBJ2-5, the V gene TRBV14. This CDR3 region has 15 residues. Germline V gives CDR1 SGHDN, CDR2 FVKESK. The CDR3 sequence is CASSQERWEQETQYF.

The CDR3 region is CASSLRLGEQFF. The V and J genes are TRBV7-9 and TRBJ2-1. CDR1 is SEHNR, CDR2 FQNEAQ, per germline (reference sequence). The CDR3 totals 12 residues.

The chain employs TRBV12-3 or TRBV12-4 and TRBJ1-1; the D call from TCRdb, TRBD1, cannot be confirmed without DNA. The CDR3 runs 15 residues. The CDR3 is CASSVGVGRGTEAFF.

The chain joins TRBV3-1 to TRBJ2-2; TCRdb's D call of TRBD1 is untestable without DNA. The germline V gene encodes CDR1 LGHDT and CDR2 YNNKEL (reference sequence). The CDR3 has 15 amino acids. CDR3 loop: CASSQADRNTGELFF.

Here the CDR3 reads CASSLVTGEHQPQHF. V gene TRBV7-2 combines with J gene TRBJ1-5; TCRdb gives TRBD1 as the D gene, but with no DNA this cannot be confirmed. CDR1 and CDR2 from the germline V gene are SGHTA and FQGNSA. The CDR3 runs 15 residues. The entire variable domain, with the rest obtained from reference TRBV7-2 and TRBJ1-5, is as follows: GAGVSQSPSNKVTEKGKDVELRCDPISGHTALYWYRQSLGQGLEFLIYFQGNSAPDKSGLPSDRFSAERTGGSVSTLTIQRTQQEDSAVYLCASSLVTGEHQPQHFGDGTRLSIL.

The chain employs TRBV4-1 and TRBJ1-1; the TCRdb call, TRBD1, lacks DNA for checking. The germline V gene has CDR1 MGHRA and CDR2 YSYEKL. The CDR3 covers 17 residues. CDR3 sequence reads: CASSPTGTHNPNTEAFF.

V usage is TRBV20-1 and J usage is TRBJ2-3; TCRdb designates TRBD1, a call that cannot be tested without DNA. The CDR3 has 15 amino acids. Looked up from germline, CDR1 is DFQATT and CDR2 is SNEGSKA (reference sequence). The CDR3 loop reads CSARSREWVTDTQYF.

This chain links TRBV7-3 with TRBJ2-3; no DNA is available, so the TRBD1 call from TCRdb remains unchecked. The CDR3 sequence is 12 residues long. Germline V gives CDR1 SGHTA, CDR2 FQGTGA. CDR3 loop: CAGSLTGDLVHF. The full variable domain, with the rest looked up from reference TRBV7-3 and TRBJ2-3, is GAGVSQTPSNKVTEKGKYVELRCDPISGHTALYWYRQSLGQGPEFLIYFQGTGAADDSGLPNDRFFAVRPEGSVSTLKIQRTERGDSAVYLCAGSLTGDLVHFGPGTRLTVL.

J is TRBJ1-1 and V is TRBV4-1. Germline V lookup: CDR1 MGHRA, CDR2 YSYEKL. The CDR3 extends over 13 amino acids. The CDR3 loop is CASSQKGGTEAFF.

The rearrangement joins TRBV7-8 to TRBJ2-7. Germline V lookup: CDR1 SGHVS, CDR2 FQNEAQ. The CDR3 contains 12 residues. The CDR3 protein is CASSQSGYEQYF. Combining the CDR3 with reference TRBV7-8 and TRBJ2-7 gives the whole variable domain GAGVSQSPRYKVAKRGQDVALRCDPISGHVSLFWYQQALGQGPEFLTYFQNEAQLDKSGLPSDRFFAERPEGSVSTLKIQRTQQEDSAVYLCASSQSGYEQYFGPGTRLTVT.

The V and J genes are TRBV5-1 and TRBJ2-7. Germline CDR1 and CDR2: SGHRS and YFSETQ. The CDR3 loop spans 14 amino acids. The CDR3 here is CASSLTADSYEQYF.

This sequence joins TRBV12-3 or TRBV12-4 and TRBJ2-5. The CDR3 runs to 14 residues. CDR3 sequence: CASSLLTYQETQYF.